This TCR beta chain was obtained from a study of naive and memory T cell subsets. V shed 5 bases and J shed 2 bases, with 16 bases lying between them. The CDR3 spans 16 residues. Germline V CDR1 and CDR2: DFQATT, SNEGSKA (reference sequence). There are many counts of this clonotype. TCR cDNA received a 3' ligated oligonucleotide that carried a UMI. Amplification of ligated cDNA took four PCR rounds with SP2 and nested alpha and beta constant primers. One entry per CDR3 protein, called by TCRdb with MiXCR from the 5' RACE reads. The sample carries 30,000 to 40,000 distinct CDR3 sequences, 16% recorded once.

The TCR originated in a female donor in good health. The chain has TRBV20-1 and TRBJ2-6; D possibly uses TRBD1 or TRBD2 (5 bases each). The DNA for the CDR3 is TGCAGTGCTCAGCCTCGAGGGGTAACTGGGGCCAACGTCCTGACTTTC. This gives the protein CSAQPRGVTGANVLTF.